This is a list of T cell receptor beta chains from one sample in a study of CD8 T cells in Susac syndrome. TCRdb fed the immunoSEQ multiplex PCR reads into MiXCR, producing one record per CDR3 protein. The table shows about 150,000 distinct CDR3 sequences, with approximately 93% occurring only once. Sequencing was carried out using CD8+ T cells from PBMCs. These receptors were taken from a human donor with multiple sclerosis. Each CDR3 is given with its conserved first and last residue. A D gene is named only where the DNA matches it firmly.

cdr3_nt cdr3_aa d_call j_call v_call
TGCAGTGCTAGAGATAGAGGCGGAGACACCTATGGCTACACCTTC CSARDRGGDTYGYTF NA TRBJ1-2 TRBV20-1
TGTGCCAGCAGCTTAGAGGAGATCACTAGCACAGATACGCAGTATTTT CASSLEEITSTDTQYF NA TRBJ2-3 TRBV7-2
TGTGCCACCCGTGGGCCAGCTAGCACAGATACGCAGTATTTT CATRGPASTDTQYF NA TRBJ2-3 TRBV15
TGTGCCAGCAAACAGGGTCCCCTTCCTTTCGGCTACACCTTC CASKQGPLPFGYTF NA TRBJ1-2 TRBV27
TGTGCCAGCAGTTTTCGCCAAGACAATCAGCCCCAGCATTTT CASSFRQDNQPQHF NA TRBJ1-5 TRBV27
TGTGCCAGCACTGCGGGGGGCGGGAACACTGAAGCTTTCTTT CASTAGGGNTEAFF NA TRBJ1-1 TRBV27
TGTGCCAGCGGGGGAAGAAATGAGCAGTTCTTC CASGGRNEQFF NA TRBJ2-1 TRBV9
TGCGCCAGCCCGCCCGGATCCACTGAAGCTTTCTTT CASPPGSTEAFF NA TRBJ1-1 TRBV23-1
TGTGCCAGTAGTAACAGGGGGCGGGTGTACGAGCAGTACTTC CASSNRGRVYEQYF TRBD1 TRBJ2-7 TRBV19
TGTGCCAGCAGCTTACTGCAGGGGGCAGCTTTCTTT CASSLLQGAAFF TRBD1 TRBJ1-1 TRBV7-9
TGCAGCGTAGCCGGGACAGGGATCTACGAGCAGTACTTC CSVAGTGIYEQYF TRBD1 TRBJ2-7 TRBV29-1